The present entry profiles one TCR beta chain with its context. It has no known antigen specificity. No much larger clone exists at a distance of one base, and base qualities are not known. Collaborating institutions collected whole blood in K2EDTA tubes following their own protocols. For TCRbeta analysis, collaborator samples were shipped as frozen whole blood, as isolated PBMCs, or as DNA extracted from either sample type. The immunoSEQ Assay, a bias-controlled multiplex PCR, was used to amplify TCRbeta CDR3 regions from genomic DNA. The source study handled its data this way. Nucleated cell counts per sample were estimated from amplification of reference gene primers within the assay. To quantify the absolute abundance of each unique TCRbeta CDR3 rearrangement, sequence reads were collapsed and filtered. For each sample, productive Simpson clonality was calculated by taking the square root of Simpson's diversity index across productive rearrangements. TCRdb obtained this table from immuneACCESS and retained in-frame rearrangements with V and J assigned. These tables miss some clones; where compared with another copy, unresolved V genes account for less than half of the shortfall, and the remainder is unexplained. V and J calls and clone size are copied from that table; D and trimming were computed from the DNA. The sample has a few hundred thousand clones on record, roughly 85% of them singletons. The ten largest clones add up to 3% of the sample.

This specimen comes from a study of blood T cell repertoires in COVID-19 (dated by TCRdb to the early 2020s). For the wider study: The collaborator samples originated in the United States, Italy and Spain and spanned the acute and convalescent phases of COVID-19. The material from the prospective study consisted of cDNA or gDNA derived from T cells, B-cell-depleted T cells, or PBMCs. The dataset comprised deeply sampled blood TCRbeta repertoires from subjects exposed to, actively infected with, or recovered from COVID-19. The repertoires were made available in a free public database intended to serve as a resource for research on the immune response to SARS-CoV-2. Samples were obtained from the ongoing ImmuneRACE study (first 160 participants) and from about 1,300 subjects provided by 6 global collaborators. Sample metadata almost always included a de-identified subject ID, COVID-19 status, age in years and sex. Where HLA class I and class II types were available, the types were taken from metadata supplied by the sample provider, not from assay-based typing. Beyond this particular receptor, the publication reports: The amount of clinical and demographic metadata varied by source and participant and was provided uncurated.

Including the terminal cysteine and phenylalanine, the CDR3 comprises 15 residues. The DNA shown is the 45-base CDR3, in frame from base 1. CDR1 and CDR2 are drawn from the germline V gene: WSHSY, SAAADI. The V end gives up 6 bases and the J end 7 bases, leaving 9 bases in the junction not matched to a gene. The sequenced sample consisted of peripheral blood. The chain is assembled from TRBV10-2 and TRBJ1-5; 10 bases in the junction line up with TRBD1. This TCR came from a woman under 40 with active or convalescent COVID-19. The CDR3 region has the sequence CASREPGQGNQPQHF. The nucleotide sequence is TGCGCCAGCAGAGAACCGGGACAGGGGAACCAGCCCCAGCATTTT.